The clone carrying this TCR beta chain was recorded a few times. Antigen unknown. The sample comes from a study of T-cell reconstitution after alpha-beta-depleted transplantation in children. Study outcomes and limitations: T-cell counts and diversity at one year following transplant were attributed mainly to newly produced T cells. Roughly two months post-transplant, alpha-beta T cells reportedly originated from several hundred graft clones that had expanded.

Preparation of the TCRbeta library used unique molecular identifiers. TCRdb re-derived calls from the PCR reads in MiXCR, one entry per CDR3 protein. The sample includes under 250,000 distinct CDR3 sequences, about 24% of them seen just once. V was trimmed by 7 bases and J by 1 base, leaving 12 bases between them. The CDR3 is 13 amino acids. The germline CDR1 and CDR2 sequences are DFQATT and SNEGSKA (reference sequence). This TCR was recovered from a female patient between 2 and 15 years old who had a stem cell transplant for congenital amegakaryocytic thrombocytopenia, so the T cells may come from the graft donor. The chain couples TRBV20-1 to TRBJ2-3; D gene ambiguous. The material sequenced was PBMCs, mostly from graft donor cells, taken 360 days after TCRalphabeta/CD19-depleted stem cell transplant. The CDR3 coding sequence is TGCAGTGGGCCGGGCCTGGGCACAGATACGCAGTATTTT. This sequence encodes CSGPGLGTDTQYF.